These 26 T cell receptor beta chains were all obtained from the same sample, sequenced in a study of shared clonotypes between healthy human individuals. The data were produced by immunoSEQ multiplex PCR, yet TCRdb's version contains in-frame clones alone and is incomplete. The sample holds some 1.4 million clones, around 95% seen once. The sequenced material came from naive CD4+ T cells sorted from blood. The subset: CD45RA+ positively selected. These receptors were obtained from a man aged 25 to 40 in good health.

About this clone: Other DNA sequences within the sample encode an identical CDR3. The rearrangement joins TRBV5-1 to TRBJ2-7; 11 positions match TRBD2. Per the germline V gene, CDR1 is SGHRS and CDR2 is YFSETQ. Trimming at V came to 2 bases and at J to 7 bases, leaving 2 bases not matched to a gene. The CDR3 is 13 amino acids. The CDR3: CASSFTSGGEQYF. For the CDR3, the DNA is TGCGCCAGCAGCTTTACTAGCGGGGGTGAGCAGTACTTC.

V is TRBV6-6 and J is TRBJ1-5; 7 positions agree with TRBD1. The CDR3 has 15 residues. CDR1 is MNHNY and CDR2 is SVGAGI in the germline V gene (reference sequence). With 6 bases clipped from V and 4 bases from J, the junction kept 9 bases outside the gene matches. CDR3 DNA sequence: TGTGCCAGCAGCAGGGACAGTGTCCCAAATCAGCCCCAGCATTTT. Protein sequence: CASSRDSVPNQPQHF.

The chain employs TRBV9 and TRBJ1-5; 9 bases are a match to TRBD1. CDR1 is SGDLS and CDR2 is YYNGEE in the germline V gene. This CDR3 has 15 amino acids. Trimming removed 0 bases from V and 9 bases from J; junction bases left unmatched: 7. CDR3 nucleotides: TGTGCCAGCAGCGTAGGTGCCTCGGACAGGGGGCCCCAGCATTTT. It is translated as CASSVGASDRGPQHF.

The chain uses TRBV5-4 and TRBJ2-2, with 8 bases fitting TRBD1. Unmatched junction bases numbered 5, after V lost 0 bases and J lost 4 bases. The CDR3 is made up of 16 amino acids. Germline CDR1 and CDR2: SGHNT and YYREEE (reference sequence). This chain's CDR3 is CASSLVAGGFTGELFF. Written as DNA, the CDR3 is TGTGCCAGCAGCTTGGTAGCAGGGGGCTTCACCGGGGAGCTGTTTTTT.

The rearrangement joins TRBV7-9 to TRBJ2-5, with TRBD2 matching 10 bases. The V gene's germline CDR1 is SEHNR and CDR2 FQNEAQ (reference sequence). With V trimmed by 2 bases and J by 3 bases, 3 bases remained unmatched. There are 15 residues in the CDR3. The CDR3 protein is CASSLSTSGKETQYF. The CDR3, as DNA: TGTGCCAGCAGCTTAAGTACTAGCGGGAAAGAGACCCAGTACTTC.

The V and J genes are TRBV4-2 and TRBJ2-7, with TRBD2 matching over 11 bases. CDR1 is LGHNA, CDR2 YNFKEQ, per germline. Trimming at V came to 0 bases and at J to 2 bases, leaving 9 bases not matched to a gene. The CDR3 extends over 18 amino acids. The CDR3 sequence is CASSQDLTTSGTPYEQYF. The CDR3 DNA is TGTGCCAGCAGCCAAGATTTGACGACTAGCGGGACGCCCTACGAGCAGTACTTC.

With regard to this clone: This sample includes further DNA sequences coding for the same CDR3. The chain has TRBV18 and TRBJ2-2; D gene unclear. Germline CDR1 is KGHSH and CDR2 is LQKENI. V was pared by 4 bases and J by 1 base, with 7 bases between. This CDR3 is built from 14 residues. The CDR3 region has the DNA TGTGCCAGCTCACAAACCGGGAACACCGGGGAGCTGTTTTTT. Its translation is CASSQTGNTGELFF.

In the case of this clone: The sample contains more than one DNA sequence encoding this CDR3. This chain links TRBV9 with TRBJ2-5, with D uncertain. The germline gives CDR1 SGDLS, CDR2 YYNGEE. The V gene lost 1 base and the J gene lost 5 bases, with 9 bases spanning the gap. CDR3 size: 13 residues. The CDR3 DNA reads TGTGCCAGCAGCGTATCCCCTCAGGAGACCCAGTACTTC. Protein: CASSVSPQETQYF.

The chain combines TRBV5-1 with TRBJ2-2, with 8 positions matching TRBD1. The germline CDR1 and CDR2 sequences are SGHRS and YFSETQ. The CDR3 contains 18 residues. V shed 7 bases and J 0 bases; nucleotides not matched to a gene: 14. The CDR3 DNA is TGCGCCAGCGGCAGGACAGGGCTGAACCCTTCGAACACCGGGGAGCTGTTTTTT. It is translated as CASGRTGLNPSNTGELFF.

A note on this clone: Other DNA sequences within the sample encode an identical CDR3. This rearrangement joins TRBV10-3 to TRBJ1-5, with TRBD1 identical over 8 bases. The CDR3 has 13 amino acids. Germline V gene data show CDR1 as ENHRY and CDR2 as SYGVKD. With V trimmed by 6 bases and J by 4 bases, 2 bases remained unmatched. The CDR3 DNA reads as TGTGCCATCAGGGACAGGGAAAATCAGCCCCAGCATTTT. Protein sequence: CAIRDRENQPQHF.

The rearrangement joins TRBV5-8 to TRBJ2-2; D is perhaps TRBD1 (5 bases). CDR3 length equals 16 residues. The V gene's germline CDR1 is SGHTS and CDR2 YDEGEE. V was cut by 4 bases and J by 7 bases, with 20 bases left in between. The CDR3, as DNA: TGTGCCAGCAGCCCCGAACAGGTGGTTGGTAACGGGGAGCTGTTTTTT. Translation: CASSPEQVVGNGELFF.

The chain uses TRBV7-8 and TRBJ2-1; D might be TRBD2 (5 bases). V lost 5 bases, J lost 3 bases, and 11 bases lay in between. The CDR3 loop spans 14 amino acids. Germline V gives CDR1 SGHVS, CDR2 FQNEAQ. The CDR3 reads CASSVTRVYNEQFF. The CDR3, as DNA: TGTGCCAGCAGCGTCACTAGGGTCTACAATGAGCAGTTCTTC.

This CDR3 reads CASRPTGTNIQYF. In nucleotides, the CDR3 is TGCGCCAGCAGACCAACCGGGACTAACATTCAGTACTTC. The V and J genes are TRBV23-1 and TRBJ2-4; D is possibly TRBD2 (6 bases). TRBV23-1 is treated as an ORF (open reading frame) with a function not yet certain. The CDR3 runs to 13 residues. V lost 6 bases and J lost 7, with 13 bases in between.

The chain carries TRBV5-1 and TRBJ2-2; maybe TRBD1 (6 bases). V was cut by 4 bases and J by 5 bases, with 15 bases left in between. The CDR3 covers 15 residues. Germline lookup yields CDR1 SGHRS and CDR2 YFSETQ. This CDR3 reads CASSLPTDSTGELFF. The DNA for the CDR3 is TGCGCCAGCAGCCTCCCAACGGACAGTACCGGGGAGCTGTTTTTT.

The chain combines TRBV5-1 with TRBJ2-1; 8 bases match TRBD1. The germline gives CDR1 SGHRS, CDR2 YFSETQ. The ends lost 4 bases at V and 0 bases at J; junction bases unmatched: 12. CDR3 length equals 18 residues. The CDR3 DNA sequence: TGCGCCAGCAGCCCGAAGGACAGGGAGTTCCCCTCCTACAATGAGCAGTTCTTC. This sequence encodes CASSPKDREFPSYNEQFF.

This chain links TRBV10-1 with TRBJ2-5; D not certain. Trimming removed 0 bases from V and 5 bases from J, with 10 bases in between. CDR1 and CDR2 (germline): WNHNN, SYGVQD (reference sequence). There are 14 residues in the CDR3. This chain's CDR3 is CASSESGYLETQYF. The CDR3 nucleotides are TGCGCCAGCAGTGAGTCAGGGTACTTGGAGACCCAGTACTTC.

The chain recombines TRBV2 with TRBJ2-5; no clear D gene. Trimming pared 7 bases from V and 3 bases from J, leaving 9 bases between. This CDR3 contains 12 residues. Germline CDR1 reads SNHLY; CDR2 reads FYNNEI. In DNA form, the CDR3 reads TGTGCCAGCACAAGGGAAAAAGAGACCCAGTACTTC. The encoded protein is CASTREKETQYF.

This chain links TRBV6-6 with TRBJ2-7; D is perhaps TRBD2 (5 bases). This CDR3 has 15 residues. Per germline, CDR1 MNHNY and CDR2 SVGAGI (reference sequence). V was clipped by 6 bases and J by 2 bases, with 17 bases between them. CDR3 residues: CASSPVVSGPYEQYF. As DNA, the CDR3 is TGTGCCAGCAGCCCTGTCGTGAGCGGACCCTACGAGCAGTACTTC.

The count of this clone is one. The chain couples TRBV11-1 to TRBJ2-5; the D gene is possibly TRBD2 (5 bases). Looked up from germline, CDR1 is SGHAT and CDR2 is FQDESV (reference sequence). CDR3 length: 13 residues. Trimming pared 5 bases from V and 7 bases from J, leaving 14 bases between. For the CDR3, the DNA is TGTGCCAGCAGCCCGGTTCGGGGTGGGACCCAGTACTTC. It codes for CASSPVRGGTQYF.

This sequence joins TRBV6-1 and TRBJ1-4; D remains unclear. The CDR3 contains 17 residues. The germline V and J ends were trimmed by 0 bases and 0 bases, with 11 bases remaining between them. The germline V gene encodes CDR1 MNHNS and CDR2 SASEGT. CDR3 coding DNA: TGTGCCAGCAGTGAAGCGCTGACCGAAGCAACTAATGAAAAACTGTTTTTT. Translating gives CASSEALTEATNEKLFF.

The V gene is TRBV9, the J gene TRBJ2-1, with TRBD1 matching over 7 bases. This CDR3 comprises 14 residues. V shed 0 bases, J shed 8 bases, and the junction held 5 bases outside the gene matches. From germline, CDR1 is SGDLS and CDR2 YYNGEE. This chain's CDR3 is CASSVATGAYEQFF. The CDR3 coding sequence is TGTGCCAGCAGCGTAGCTACAGGGGCCTATGAGCAGTTCTTC. Using reference TRBV9 and TRBJ2-1 for the parts outside the CDR3, the full variable domain is DSGVTQTPKHLITATGQRVTLRCSPRSGDLSVYWYQQSLDQGLQFLIQYYNGEERAKGNILERFSAQQFPDLHSELNLSSLELGDSALYFCASSVATGAYEQFFGPGTRLTVL.

The chain uses TRBV2 and TRBJ2-7; maybe TRBD2 (7 bases). V lost 6 bases and J 4 bases, leaving 13 bases between the germline ends. The CDR3 covers 13 residues. CDR1 and CDR2 from the germline V gene are SNHLY and FYNNEI. In nucleotides, the CDR3 is TGTGCCAGCAGAACAGGGAGGGAATACGAGCAGTACTTC. Translating it yields CASRTGREYEQYF. Full variable domain (outside the CDR3, taken from reference TRBV2 and TRBJ2-7): EPEVTQTPSHQVTQMGQEVILRCVPISNHLYFYWYRQILGQKVEFLVSFYNNEISEKSEIFDDQFSVERPDGSNFTLKIRSTKLEDSAMYFCASRTGREYEQYFGPGTRLTVT.

The chain couples TRBV2 to TRBJ1-2, with D possibly matching TRBD1 (5 bases). V was cut by 8 bases and J by 4 bases, with 14 bases left in between. The CDR3 runs 13 residues. CDR1 SNHLY and CDR2 FYNNEI come from the germline V gene. The CDR3 DNA reads as TGTGCCAGCCTTCAGGGACCCTCCTATGGCTACACCTTC. Translating gives CASLQGPSYGYTF.

V and J are TRBV5-1 and TRBJ1-4; D gene uncertain. V was trimmed by 5 bases and J by 2 bases, leaving 10 bases between them. Looked up from germline, CDR1 is SGHRS and CDR2 is YFSETQ. CDR3 length: 14 residues. The DNA for the CDR3 is TGCGCCAGCAGGGGCGTTCCTACTAATGAAAAACTGTTTTTT. The encoded protein is CASRGVPTNEKLFF.

This chain joins TRBV30 and TRBJ1-1; no clear D gene. The germline V gene encodes CDR1 GTSNPN and CDR2 SVGIG (reference sequence). V was trimmed by 2 bases and J by 1 base, leaving 5 bases between them. CDR3 size: 12 residues. CDR3 in DNA: TGTGCCTGGAGTTCTGGGAACACTGAAGCTTTCTTT. Protein: CAWSSGNTEAFF.

V usage is TRBV5-4 and J usage is TRBJ2-1, with D unclear. CDR3 size: 11 residues. Trimming took 4 bases from V and 6 from J, leaving 5 bases between them. Germline V lookup: CDR1 SGHNT, CDR2 YYREEE (reference sequence). The CDR3 protein is CASSPGNEQFF. The CDR3 bases are TGTGCCAGCAGCCCAGGCAATGAGCAGTTCTTC.